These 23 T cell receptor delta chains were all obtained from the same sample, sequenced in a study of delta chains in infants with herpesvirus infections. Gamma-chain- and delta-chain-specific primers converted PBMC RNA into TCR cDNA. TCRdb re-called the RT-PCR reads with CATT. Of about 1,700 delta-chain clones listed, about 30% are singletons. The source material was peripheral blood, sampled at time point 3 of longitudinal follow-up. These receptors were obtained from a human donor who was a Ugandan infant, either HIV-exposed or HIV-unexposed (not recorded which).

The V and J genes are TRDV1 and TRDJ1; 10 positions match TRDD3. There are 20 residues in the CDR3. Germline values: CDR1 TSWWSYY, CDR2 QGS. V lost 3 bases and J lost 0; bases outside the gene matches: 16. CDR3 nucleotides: TGTGCTCTTGGGGACCCATTCACTGGGGGATCCTGTACGTACACCGATAAACTCATCTTT. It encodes CALGDPFTGGSCTYTDKLIF.

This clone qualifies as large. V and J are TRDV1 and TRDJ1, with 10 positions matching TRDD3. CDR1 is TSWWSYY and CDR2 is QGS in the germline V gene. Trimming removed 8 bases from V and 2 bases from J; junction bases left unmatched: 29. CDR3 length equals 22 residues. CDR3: CALLPRWDSYTGGSHQTDKLIF. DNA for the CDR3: TGTGCTCTTTTGCCGAGGTGGGATTCCTACACTGGGGGATCCCATCAGACCGATAAACTCATCTTT.

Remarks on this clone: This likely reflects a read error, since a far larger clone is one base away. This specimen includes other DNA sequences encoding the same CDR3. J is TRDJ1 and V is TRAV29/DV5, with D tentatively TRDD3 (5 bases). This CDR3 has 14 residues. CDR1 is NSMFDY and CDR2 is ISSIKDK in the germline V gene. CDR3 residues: CAASVGSYTDKLIF. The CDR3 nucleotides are TGTGCAGCAAGCGTGGGGTCGTACACCGATAAACTCATCTTC. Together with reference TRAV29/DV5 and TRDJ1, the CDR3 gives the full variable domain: DQQVKQNSPSLSVQEGRISILNCDYTNSMFDYFLWYKKYPAEGPTFLISISSIKDKNEDGRFTVFLNKSAKHLSLHIVPSQPGDSAVYFCAASVGSYTDKLIFGKGTRVTVEP.

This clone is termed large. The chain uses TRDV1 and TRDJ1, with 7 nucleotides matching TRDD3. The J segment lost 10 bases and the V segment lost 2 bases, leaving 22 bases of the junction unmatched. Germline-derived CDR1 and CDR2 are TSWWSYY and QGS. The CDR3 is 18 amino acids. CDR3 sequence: CALGESPSSTLGIETLIF. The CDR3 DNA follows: TGTGCTCTTGGGGAATCCCCCTCTTCAACCCTGGGGATAGAAACACTCATCTTT.

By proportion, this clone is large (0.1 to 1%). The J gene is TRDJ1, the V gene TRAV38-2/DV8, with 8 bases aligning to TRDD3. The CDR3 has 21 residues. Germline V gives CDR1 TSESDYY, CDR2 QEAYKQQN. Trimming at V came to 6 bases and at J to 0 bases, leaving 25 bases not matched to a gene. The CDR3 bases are TGTGCTTATAATAGGCCTGCGCCCGAGTACTCGGGGGATATCTACACCGATAAACTCATCTTT. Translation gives CAYNRPAPEYSGDIYTDKLIF.

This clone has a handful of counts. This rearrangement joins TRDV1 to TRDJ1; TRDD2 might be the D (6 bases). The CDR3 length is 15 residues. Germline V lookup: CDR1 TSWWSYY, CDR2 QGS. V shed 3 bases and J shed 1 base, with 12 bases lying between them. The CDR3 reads CALGDSLFLTDKLIF. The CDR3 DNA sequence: TGTGCTCTTGGGGACTCCCTCTTCCTCACCGATAAACTCATCTTT.

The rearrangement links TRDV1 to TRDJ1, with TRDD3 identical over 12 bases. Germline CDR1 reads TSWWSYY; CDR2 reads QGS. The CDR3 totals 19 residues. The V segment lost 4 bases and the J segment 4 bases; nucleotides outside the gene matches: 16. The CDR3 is CALGGLLQYWGIPGDKLIF. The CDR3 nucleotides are TGTGCTCTTGGGGGGCTCCTACAGTACTGGGGGATACCAGGCGATAAACTCATCTTT.

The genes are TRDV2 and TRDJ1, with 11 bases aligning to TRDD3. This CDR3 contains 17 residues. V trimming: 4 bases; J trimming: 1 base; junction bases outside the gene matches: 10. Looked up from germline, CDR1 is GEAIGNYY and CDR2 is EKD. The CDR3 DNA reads TGTGCCTGTGATGTACTGGGGGATAAGGAAGCCACCGATAAACTCATCTTT. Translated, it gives CACDVLGDKEATDKLIF.

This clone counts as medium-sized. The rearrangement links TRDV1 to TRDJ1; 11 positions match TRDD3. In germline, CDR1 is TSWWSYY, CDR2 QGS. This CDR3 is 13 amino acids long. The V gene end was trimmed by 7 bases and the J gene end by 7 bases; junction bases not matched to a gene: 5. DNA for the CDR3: TGTGCTCTTGCCCGTGGGGGATACGCTAAACTCATCTTT. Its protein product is CALARGGYAKLIF.

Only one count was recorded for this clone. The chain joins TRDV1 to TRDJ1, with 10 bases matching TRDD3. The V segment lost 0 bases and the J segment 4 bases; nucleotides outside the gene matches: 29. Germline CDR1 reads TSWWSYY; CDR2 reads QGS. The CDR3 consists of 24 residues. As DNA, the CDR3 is TGTGCTCTTGGGGAACTTAAGTGGAGGTCTTCCTTTTTATACTGGGGGATGAGAAACGATAAACTCATCTTT. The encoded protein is CALGELKWRSSFLYWGMRNDKLIF.

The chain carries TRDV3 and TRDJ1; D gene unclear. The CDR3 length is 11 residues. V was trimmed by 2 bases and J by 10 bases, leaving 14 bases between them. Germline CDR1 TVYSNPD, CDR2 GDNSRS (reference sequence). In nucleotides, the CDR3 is TGTGCCTTTCCACCCCTTAGAAGACTCATCTTT. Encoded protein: CAFPPLRRLIF.

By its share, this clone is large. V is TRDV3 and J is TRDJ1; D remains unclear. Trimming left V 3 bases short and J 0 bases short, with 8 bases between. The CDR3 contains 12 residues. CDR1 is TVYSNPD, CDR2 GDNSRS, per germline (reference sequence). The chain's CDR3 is CAFRAYTDKLIF. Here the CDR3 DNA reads TGTGCCTTCAGAGCTTACACCGATAAACTCATCTTT. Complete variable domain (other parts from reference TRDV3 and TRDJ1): CDKVTQSSPDQTVASGSEVVLLCTYDTVYSNPDLFWYRIRPDYSFQFVFYGDNSRSEGADFTQGRFSVKHILTQKAFHLVISPVRTEDSATYYCAFRAYTDKLIFGKGTRVTVEP.

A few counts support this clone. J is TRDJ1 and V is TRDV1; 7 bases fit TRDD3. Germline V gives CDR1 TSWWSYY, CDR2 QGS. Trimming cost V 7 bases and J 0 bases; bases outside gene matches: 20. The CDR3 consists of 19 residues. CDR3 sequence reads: CALVSPSWGLSPYTDKLIF. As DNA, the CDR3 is TGTGCTCTTGTCTCGCCTAGCTGGGGGCTAAGCCCATACACCGATAAACTCATCTTT.

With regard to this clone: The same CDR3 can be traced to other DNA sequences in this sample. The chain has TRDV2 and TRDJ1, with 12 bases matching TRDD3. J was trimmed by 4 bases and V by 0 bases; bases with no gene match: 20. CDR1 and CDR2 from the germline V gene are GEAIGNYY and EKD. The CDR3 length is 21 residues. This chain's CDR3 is CACDTVQTLGDTGDLVDKLIF. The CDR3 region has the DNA TGTGCCTGTGACACCGTGCAAACCCTGGGGGATACGGGAGATTTGGTCGATAAACTCATCTTT.

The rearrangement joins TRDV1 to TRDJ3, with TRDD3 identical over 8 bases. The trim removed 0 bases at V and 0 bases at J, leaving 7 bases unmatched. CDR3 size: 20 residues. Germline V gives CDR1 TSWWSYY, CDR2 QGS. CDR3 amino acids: CALGELSGIRSSWDTRQMFF. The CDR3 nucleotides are TGTGCTCTTGGGGAACTCTCAGGGATACGGAGCTCCTGGGACACCCGACAGATGTTTTTC.

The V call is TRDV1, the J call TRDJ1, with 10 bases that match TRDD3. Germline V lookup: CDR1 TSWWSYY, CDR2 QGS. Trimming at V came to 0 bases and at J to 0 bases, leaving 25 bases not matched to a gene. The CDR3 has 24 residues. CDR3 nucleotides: TGTGCTCTTGGGGAACTAGAAACTACGAAGACTTTCGACTGGGGGATCGAATACACCGATAAACTCATCTTT. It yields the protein CALGELETTKTFDWGIEYTDKLIF.

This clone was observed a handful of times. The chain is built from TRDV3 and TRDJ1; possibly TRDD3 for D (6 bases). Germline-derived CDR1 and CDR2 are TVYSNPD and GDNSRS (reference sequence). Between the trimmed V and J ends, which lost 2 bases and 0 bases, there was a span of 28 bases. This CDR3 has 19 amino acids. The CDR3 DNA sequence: TGTGCCTTTGGTTCCCGGTCCGCCTTACTGGGTACAAACACCGATAAACTCATCTTT. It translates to CAFGSRSALLGTNTDKLIF. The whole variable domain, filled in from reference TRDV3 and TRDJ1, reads CDKVTQSSPDQTVASGSEVVLLCTYDTVYSNPDLFWYRIRPDYSFQFVFYGDNSRSEGADFTQGRFSVKHILTQKAFHLVISPVRTEDSATYYCAFGSRSALLGTNTDKLIFGKGTRVTVEP.

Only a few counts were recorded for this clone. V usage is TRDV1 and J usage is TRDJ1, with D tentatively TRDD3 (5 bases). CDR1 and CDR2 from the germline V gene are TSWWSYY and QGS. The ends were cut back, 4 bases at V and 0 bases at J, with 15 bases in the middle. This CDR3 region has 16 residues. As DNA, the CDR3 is TGTGCTCTTGGGGCCTCTACGGGGGGGTACACCGATAAACTCATCTTT. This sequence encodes CALGASTGGYTDKLIF.

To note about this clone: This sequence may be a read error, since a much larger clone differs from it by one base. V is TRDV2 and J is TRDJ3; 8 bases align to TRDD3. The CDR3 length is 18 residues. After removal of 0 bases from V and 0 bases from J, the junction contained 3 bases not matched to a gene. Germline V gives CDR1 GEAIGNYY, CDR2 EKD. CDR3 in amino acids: CACDTVGDHSWDTRQMFF. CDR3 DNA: TGTGCCTGTGACACCGTGGGGGATCACTCCTGGGACACCCGACAGATGTTTTTC.

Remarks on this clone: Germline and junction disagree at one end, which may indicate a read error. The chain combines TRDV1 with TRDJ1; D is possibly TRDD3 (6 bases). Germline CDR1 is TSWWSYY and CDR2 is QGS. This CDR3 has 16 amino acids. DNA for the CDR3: TGTGCTCTTGGGGAGACTCCTGGGGCCCACACCGATAAACCCATCTTT. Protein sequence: CALGETPGAHTDKPIF.

The CDR3 sequence: CAYRSPPYWGIVGYTDKLIF. The CDR3 bases are TGTGCTTATAGGAGCCCACCATACTGGGGGATAGTCGGGTACACCGATAAACTCATCTTT. The chain is built from TRAV38-2/DV8 and TRDJ1, with 11 positions matching TRDD3. Germline CDR1 is TSESDYY and CDR2 is QEAYKQQN. The CDR3 has 20 amino acids. V was clipped by 1 base and J by 0 bases; unmatched bases: 14.

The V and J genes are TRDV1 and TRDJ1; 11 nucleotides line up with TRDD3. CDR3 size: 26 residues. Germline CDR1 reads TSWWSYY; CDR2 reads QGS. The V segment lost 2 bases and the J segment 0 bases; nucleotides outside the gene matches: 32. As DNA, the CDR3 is TGTGCTCTTGGGGAATTACCTCTTCCTACCTCGCCTATCGTCACTGGGGGATATTGGGACACCGATAAACTCATCTTT. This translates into CALGELPLPTSPIVTGGYWDTDKLIF.

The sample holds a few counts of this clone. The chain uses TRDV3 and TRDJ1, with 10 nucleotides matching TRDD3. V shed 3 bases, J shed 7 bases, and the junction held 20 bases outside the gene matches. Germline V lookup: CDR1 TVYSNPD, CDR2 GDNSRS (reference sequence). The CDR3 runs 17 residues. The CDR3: CALPFGRGIRGSFKLIF. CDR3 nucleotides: TGTGCCTTGCCCTTCGGACGGGGGATACGCGGAAGTTTTAAACTCATCTTT.